This T cell receptor beta chain was captured in a study of blood T cells in healthy people across ages. Study-wide findings and caveats: Versus aged donors, long-lived donors had higher diversity and more naive CD4+ cells.

In its sample, this clonotype was seen a few times. Its antigen remains unidentified. A sample-barcoded 5' primer and a J-beta primer mix were used in a second PCR of roughly 6 to 11 cycles. MiXCR was run by TCRdb on the 5' RACE reads, yielding one entry per CDR3 protein. This table holds 1.2 million to 1.5 million distinct CDR3 sequences, roughly 64% found once. Germline CDR1 reads SGHRS; CDR2 reads YFSETQ. CDR3 length: 16 amino acids. With 5 bases removed from V and 1 base from J, the gap between germline ends came to 13 bases. The sequenced sample was blood. The TCR comes from a man aged 18 to 30 in good health. The chain recombines TRBV5-1 with TRBJ2-6; D not certain. CDR3 bases: TGCGCCAGCAGTGGGAACAGACCTTCTGGGGCCAACGTCCTGACTTTC. Translation: CASSGNRPSGANVLTF.